Shown below are 28 T cell receptor beta chains from a single sample sequenced in a study of blood T cell repertoires in COVID-19. Some clones are missing from TCRdb's copy, which holds only in-frame ones; the method was immunoSEQ multiplex PCR. The sample holds some 290,000 clones, around 89% seen once. Specimen: peripheral blood. The receptors stem from a woman in her thirties or forties with COVID-19, enrolled during active disease.

In its sample, this clone was seen once. The chain recombines TRBV19 with TRBJ2-3; 13 bases map to TRBD2. Germline V gene data show CDR1 as LNHDA and CDR2 as SQIVND (reference sequence). CDR3 length: 16 residues. Unmatched junction bases numbered 6, after V lost 4 bases and J lost 5 bases. CDR3 loop: CASSTWTSGGQDTQYF. The CDR3 DNA is TGTGCCAGTAGTACATGGACTAGCGGGGGTCAAGATACGCAGTATTTT.

V is TRBV18 and J is TRBJ2-5, with D possibly matching TRBD2 (5 bases). Germline values: CDR1 KGHSH, CDR2 LQKENI. Between the trimmed V and J ends, which lost 6 bases and 5 bases, there was a span of 16 bases. The CDR3 sequence is 14 residues long. In DNA, the CDR3 is TGTGCCAGCTCTCCCCGGACTGGGCGGGAGACCCAGTACTTC. Translated, it gives CASSPRTGRETQYF.

This clone has more than one count but fewer than ten. V is TRBV6-1 and J is TRBJ2-3; D is perhaps TRBD1 (6 bases). This CDR3 contains 15 residues. Germline CDR1 reads MNHNS; CDR2 reads SASEGT. The germline V and J ends were trimmed by 3 bases and 3 bases, with 13 bases remaining between them. This CDR3 is CASSEQGHRTDTQYF. CDR3 DNA sequence: TGTGCCAGCAGTGAGCAGGGGCATCGTACAGATACGCAGTATTTT.

The V gene is TRBV4-3, the J gene TRBJ1-5; a possible D gene is TRBD1 (5 bases). Germline V gives CDR1 LGHNA, CDR2 YSLEER. With 1 base removed from V and 2 bases from J, the gap between germline ends came to 15 bases. The CDR3 spans 17 residues. This CDR3 reads CASSQVFTGGGNQPQHF. The CDR3 nucleotides are TGCGCCAGCAGCCAAGTGTTCACAGGCGGTGGCAATCAGCCCCAGCATTTT.

The rearrangement joins TRBV28 to TRBJ1-2, with D possibly matching TRBD1 (6 bases). The germline CDR1 and CDR2 sequences are MDHEN and SYDVKM. Trimming stripped 5 bases from V and 8 bases from J, with 15 bases between. The CDR3 has 13 amino acids. CDR3 DNA: TGTGCCAGCAGTGCACAGGGATGGGAGGGCTACACCTTC. This encodes CASSAQGWEGYTF.

This clone occurred a few times. This rearrangement joins TRBV4-3 to TRBJ2-7; 8 nucleotides agree with TRBD2. CDR1 LGHNA and CDR2 YSLEER come from the germline V gene. The V segment lost 3 bases and the J segment 2 bases; nucleotides outside the gene matches: 6. The CDR3 contains 15 residues. The CDR3 nucleotides are TGCGCCAGCAGCCACTCGACTAGCGCAACCTACGAGCAGTACTTC. This sequence encodes CASSHSTSATYEQYF.

This clone was detected once. The V gene is TRBV6-6, the J gene TRBJ1-2; 7 bases are shared with TRBD1. CDR1 MNHNY and CDR2 SVGAGI come from the germline V gene (reference sequence). The CDR3 extends over 14 amino acids. The ends lost 5 bases at V and 5 bases at J; junction bases unmatched: 8. CDR3 sequence reads: CASSPGGRGYGYTF. The CDR3 nucleotides are TGTGCCAGCAGTCCAGGAGGCAGGGGGTATGGCTACACCTTC.

Here the CDR3 reads CASSPSDFFTDTQYF. CDR3 nucleotides: TGTGCCAGCTCACCAAGTGACTTCTTCACAGATACGCAGTATTTT. The chain employs TRBV18 and TRBJ2-3, with D unresolved. V was shortened by 2 bases and J by 2 bases, with 11 bases between the two germline ends. The CDR3 has 15 amino acids. The V gene's germline CDR1 is KGHSH and CDR2 LQKENI. The whole variable domain, remainder taken from reference TRBV18 and TRBJ2-3, is NAGVMQNPRHLVRRRGQEARLRCSPMKGHSHVYWYRQLPEEGLKFMVYLQKENIIDESGMPKERFSAEFPKEGPSILRIQQVVRGDSAAYFCASSPSDFFTDTQYFGPGTRLTVL.

V and J are TRBV6-1 and TRBJ1-1, with a tentative D call TRBD1 (5 bases). Trimming stripped 1 base from V and 4 bases from J, with 16 bases between. The CDR3 runs to 16 residues. Germline V CDR1 and CDR2: MNHNS, SASEGT. The CDR3 bases are TGTGCCAGCAGTGAAGTCGTGAGGGGCGGGGGCACTGAAGCTTTCTTT. Its protein product is CASSEVVRGGGTEAFF.

The rearrangement uses TRBV7-9 and TRBJ2-3, with unresolved D. The CDR3 consists of 11 residues. Germline CDR1 is SEHNR and CDR2 is FQNEAQ (reference sequence). V lost 7 bases and J 2 bases, leaving 4 bases between the germline ends. For the CDR3, the DNA is TGTGCCAGCACCCTCACAGATACGCAGTATTTT. This gives the protein CASTLTDTQYF. Filled out from reference TRBV7-9 and TRBJ2-3, the complete variable domain reads DTGVSQNPRHKITKRGQNVTFRCDPISEHNRLYWYRQTLGQGPEFLTYFQNEAQLEKSRLLSDRFSAERPKGSFSTLEIQRTEQGDSAMYLCASTLTDTQYFGPGTRLTVL.

The J gene is TRBJ1-2, the V gene TRBV28, with D tentatively TRBD1 (5 bases). Trimming removed 1 base from V and 4 bases from J, with 10 bases in between. The CDR3 covers 14 residues. CDR1 MDHEN and CDR2 SYDVKM come from the germline V gene. CDR3 DNA sequence: TGTGCCAGCAGTTTATCGGGGGAAATCTATGGCTACACCTTC. It is translated as CASSLSGEIYGYTF.

The chain combines TRBV29-1 with TRBJ2-7; D unclear. V lost 5 bases and J lost 1, with 12 bases in between. The germline V gene encodes CDR1 SQVTM and CDR2 ANQGSEA. The CDR3 consists of 13 residues. The CDR3 region has the DNA TGCAGCGTTATAGTAAACTTATCCTACGAGCAGTACTTC. Amino acids: CSVIVNLSYEQYF.

The rearrangement links TRBV7-9 to TRBJ2-1; 10 nucleotides agree with TRBD2. Germline-derived CDR1 and CDR2 are SEHNR and FQNEAQ (reference sequence). This CDR3 has 14 residues. Trimming cost V 10 bases and J 1 base; bases outside gene matches: 4. CDR3 sequence (DNA): TGTGCCACTCCTAGCGGGAGTTCCTACAATGAGCAGTTCTTC. Its protein product is CATPSGSSYNEQFF.

This chain connects TRBV7-9 to TRBJ1-3; 8 nucleotides line up with TRBD1. Germline-derived CDR1 and CDR2 are SEHNR and FQNEAQ (reference sequence). V was clipped by 1 base and J by 5 bases; unmatched bases: 7. The length of the CDR3 is 16 residues. CDR3 loop: CASSLGGQGKRNTIYF. The CDR3 region has the DNA TGTGCCAGCAGCTTAGGTGGACAGGGCAAAAGAAACACCATATATTTT.

The chain recombines TRBV4-3 with TRBJ2-1, with 8 bases matching TRBD1. The CDR3 totals 16 residues. The junction had 7 bases not matched to a gene; V was cut back by 2 bases and J by 4 bases. CDR1 and CDR2 (germline): LGHNA, YSLEER. CDR3 sequence: CASSQTGTGAYNEQFF. CDR3 DNA sequence: TGCGCCAGCAGCCAAACCGGGACAGGCGCGTACAATGAGCAGTTCTTC.

The chain employs TRBV10-3 and TRBJ1-5; 7 nucleotides line up with TRBD1. V lost 8 bases, J lost 2 bases, and 6 bases stayed unmatched. The CDR3 sequence is 14 residues long. Germline CDR1 is ENHRY and CDR2 is SYGVKD. The CDR3 DNA reads TGTGCCATCGGCTTAGGACAGGGCAATCAGCCCCAGCATTTT. It translates to CAIGLGQGNQPQHF.

Comments on this clone: Its ends do not fully match the called genes, so a read error is possible. The V and J genes are TRBV9 and TRBJ2-2; TRBD1 is a possible D gene (5 bases). Germline CDR1 is SGDLS and CDR2 is YYNGEE. This CDR3 is built from 14 residues. The DNA for the CDR3 is TGTGCCAGCAGCGTAGCAGGGAACGCCGGGGAGCTGTTTTTT. Its translation is CASSVAGNAGELFF.

The chain combines TRBV7-2 with TRBJ2-5, with 10 positions matching TRBD2. The germline CDR1 and CDR2 sequences are SGHTA and FQGNSA. V shed 4 bases, J shed 2 bases, and the junction held 7 bases outside the gene matches. This CDR3 contains 16 residues. Written as DNA, the CDR3 is TGTGCCAGCAGCTGGGAGCGGGAGGGCCGTCAAGAGACCCAGTACTTC. Translated: CASSWEREGRQETQYF.

The chain uses TRBV6-1 and TRBJ1-2; D ambiguous. The CDR3 is made up of 13 amino acids. Germline V gives CDR1 MNHNS, CDR2 SASEGT. V was shortened by 1 base and J by 3 bases, with 6 bases between the two germline ends. In DNA, the CDR3 is TGTGCCAGCAGTGAAGTTAGTGACTATGGCTACACCTTC. It encodes CASSEVSDYGYTF.

This sequence joins TRBV11-2 and TRBJ1-4; 9 nucleotides align to TRBD1. V was pared by 5 bases and J by 8 bases, with 6 bases of the junction left unmatched. The CDR3 is made up of 14 amino acids. Germline CDR1 SGHAT, CDR2 FQNNGV. The DNA of the CDR3 is TGTGCCAGCAGCCAACTGGACAGGGGCGAAAAACTGTTTTTT. As protein: CASSQLDRGEKLFF.

The gene calls are TRBV29-1 and TRBJ2-3; the D gene is possibly TRBD1 (6 bases). The CDR3 length is 13 residues. Trimming stripped 4 bases from V and 3 bases from J, with 11 bases between. In germline, CDR1 is SQVTM, CDR2 ANQGSEA. CDR3 in amino acids: CSVGGRGTDTQYF. The CDR3 region has the DNA TGCAGCGTTGGCGGCAGGGGAACAGATACGCAGTATTTT.

Turning to this clone: Additional DNA sequences in this sample encode the identical CDR3. The V gene is TRBV7-9, the J gene TRBJ2-6; D not resolved. V shed 2 bases and J shed 0 bases, with 5 bases lying between them. CDR3 size: 15 residues. Germline loops: CDR1 SEHNR, CDR2 FQNEAQ (reference sequence). The CDR3 loop reads CASSLTGSGANVLTF. Here the CDR3 DNA reads TGTGCCAGCAGCTTAACCGGCTCTGGGGCCAACGTCCTGACTTTC.

This chain joins TRBV7-2 and TRBJ2-1; 9 bases map to TRBD2. J lost 2 bases, V lost 1 base, and 3 bases had no gene match. The CDR3 runs to 16 residues. From germline, CDR1 is SGHTA and CDR2 FQGNSA. The CDR3 DNA sequence: TGTGCCAGCAGCTTAGAGCGGGAGGTCCCCTACAATGAGCAGTTCTTC. It encodes CASSLEREVPYNEQFF.

The table lists this clone with a few counts. This rearrangement joins TRBV5-1 to TRBJ1-4; the D gene is possibly TRBD1 (6 bases). V was shortened by 4 bases and J by 4 bases, with 20 bases between the two germline ends. Per the germline V gene, CDR1 is SGHRS and CDR2 is YFSETQ. CDR3 length: 17 amino acids. The CDR3 DNA follows: TGCGCCAGCAGCAAACCCACCGGGGGGCCGGGTAATGAAAAACTGTTTTTT. Its protein is CASSKPTGGPGNEKLFF. Full variable domain (outside the CDR3, taken from reference TRBV5-1 and TRBJ1-4): KAGVTQTPRYLIKTRGQQVTLSCSPISGHRSVSWYQQTPGQGLQFLFEYFSETQRNKGNFPGRFSGRQFSNSRSEMNVSTLELGDSALYLCASSKPTGGPGNEKLFFGSGTQLSVL.

This clone was observed a handful of times. This chain links TRBV19 with TRBJ2-7; TRBD2 matches at 7 bases. CDR3 size: 12 residues. Germline CDR1 and CDR2: LNHDA and SQIVND (reference sequence). With 6 bases clipped from V and 3 bases from J, the junction kept 2 bases outside the gene matches. The CDR3 DNA is TGTGCCAGTAGCGGGAGGCTCTACGAGCAGTACTTC. As protein: CASSGRLYEQYF.

This clone has just a few counts. The chain recombines TRBV7-9 with TRBJ1-5; D uncertain. Germline-derived CDR1 and CDR2 are SEHNR and FQNEAQ (reference sequence). The CDR3 is 15 amino acids. Trimming stripped 3 bases from V and 5 bases from J, with 14 bases between. This CDR3 reads CASSFSAGVDQPQHF. CDR3 nucleotide sequence: TGTGCCAGCAGCTTTTCGGCGGGAGTGGATCAGCCCCAGCATTTT.

V is TRBV5-1 and J is TRBJ2-3; TRBD1 matches at 9 bases. CDR1 is SGHRS and CDR2 is YFSETQ in the germline V gene. With 4 bases clipped from V and 6 bases from J, the junction kept 6 bases outside the gene matches. This CDR3 contains 14 residues. In nucleotides, the CDR3 is TGCGCCAGCAGCAAACAACAGGGGGCGGATACGCAGTATTTT. Amino acids: CASSKQQGADTQYF.

The chain combines TRBV3-1 (or the pseudogene TRBV3-2) with TRBJ2-2, with 10 bases matching TRBD1. Germline loops: CDR1 LGHDT, CDR2 YNNKEL (reference sequence). The CDR3 covers 17 residues. With V trimmed by 1 base and J by 8 bases, 10 bases remained unmatched. CDR3 sequence reads: CASSQVPGTGVFGELFF. CDR3 sequence (DNA): TGTGCCAGCAGCCAAGTTCCCGGGACAGGGGTGTTTGGGGAGCTGTTTTTT.